This is a list of T cell receptor beta chains from one sample in a study of cytomegalovirus exposure and HLA in healthy donors. TCRdb keeps only in-frame clones here, not all; method: immunoSEQ multiplex PCR. The sample gives about 180,000 clones, 76% of which show up once; around 1.5% is in the top ten. Sequencing input: PBMCs. The receptors shown here come from a man younger than 35 in good health and CMV-seronegative. CDR3s include the opening cysteine and the closing phenylalanine or tryptophan. The D gene is left open where the match is weak. Clone size appears in some rows only: once, few, many, or a class for an expanded clone.

abundance: NA
j_gene: TRBJ2-1
v_gene: TRBV4-1
d_gene: TRBD2
CDR3nt: TGCGCCAGCAGCCAAGATTGGACTAGCGGAGACAATGAGCAGTTCTTC
CDR3aa: CASSQDWTSGDNEQFF

abundance: NA
j_gene: TRBJ1-2
v_gene: TRBV6-6
d_gene: NA
CDR3nt: TGTGCCAGCAGCCGTACAGGGTTGAGCTATGGCTACACCTTC
CDR3aa: CASSRTGLSYGYTF

abundance: NA
j_gene: TRBJ2-2
v_gene: TRBV2
d_gene: TRBD2
CDR3nt: TGTGCCAGCAAGAGCGGGGGGGTCGGAGGCACCGGGGAGCTGTTTTTT
CDR3aa: CASKSGGVGGTGELFF

abundance: NA
j_gene: TRBJ1-4
v_gene: TRBV28
d_gene: NA
CDR3nt: TGTGCCAGCAGTTTATTGGACAGTAATGAAAAACTGTTTTTT
CDR3aa: CASSLLDSNEKLFF

abundance: few
j_gene: TRBJ2-1
v_gene: TRBV29-1
d_gene: TRBD2
CDR3nt: TGCAGTGCCCTGCGGGGGGCGGGAGGGGATGAGCAGTTCTTC
CDR3aa: CSALRGAGGDEQFF

abundance: NA
j_gene: TRBJ2-1
v_gene: TRBV7-9
d_gene: TRBD2
CDR3nt: TGTGCCACTTCCCGGCGGACTAGCGGGGGGAGGGGTGCGAATGAGCAGTTCTTC
CDR3aa: CATSRRTSGGRGANEQFF

abundance: NA
j_gene: TRBJ1-5
v_gene: TRBV6-6
d_gene: TRBD1
CDR3nt: TGTGCCGCCTGGGACAGGGGATTTGGCGAGCAGCCCCAGCATTTT
CDR3aa: CAAWDRGFGEQPQHF

abundance: few
j_gene: TRBJ1-3
v_gene: TRBV16
d_gene: TRBD1
CDR3nt: TGTGCCAGCAGCCAAACGACAGGGGGGAACACCATATATTTT
CDR3aa: CASSQTTGGNTIYF

abundance: NA
j_gene: TRBJ2-2
v_gene: TRBV13
d_gene: TRBD1
CDR3nt: TGTGCCAGCAGCCCCCGGGACAGGGGATCAACCGGGGAGCTGTTTTTT
CDR3aa: CASSPRDRGSTGELFF

abundance: NA
j_gene: TRBJ1-2
v_gene: TRBV23-1
d_gene: TRBD1
CDR3nt: TGCGCCAGCAGTCAAAAGAGGGACAGGGGGGTTGGTCTCTATGGCTACACCTTC
CDR3aa: CASSQKRDRGVGLYGYTF

abundance: NA
j_gene: TRBJ1-1
v_gene: TRBV2
d_gene: NA
CDR3nt: TGTGCCAGCAGCCGGGACACCGGGGAAGCTTTCTTT
CDR3aa: CASSRDTGEAFF

abundance: few
j_gene: TRBJ2-7
v_gene: TRBV4-1
d_gene: TRBD2
CDR3nt: TGCGCCAGCAGCCAAGACCCCCTTAGAGGCGGGAGGGCCGGAGGGTACGAGCAGTACTTC
CDR3aa: CASSQDPLRGGRAGGYEQYF

abundance: NA
j_gene: TRBJ1-2
v_gene: TRBV5-6
d_gene: NA
CDR3nt: TGTGCCAGCAGCCCGAGGAGTTTACTCCTTAGTGGCTACACCTTC
CDR3aa: CASSPRSLLLSGYTF

abundance: NA
j_gene: TRBJ1-3
v_gene: TRBV27
d_gene: NA
CDR3nt: TGTGCCAGCAGTTTGGTGGGGCAGGGTGGAAACACCATATATTTT
CDR3aa: CASSLVGQGGNTIYF

abundance: few
j_gene: TRBJ1-4
v_gene: TRBV7-9
d_gene: NA
CDR3nt: TGTGCCAGCAGCTCGGCGGAGCTGCCCGAAAAACTGTTTTTT
CDR3aa: CASSSAELPEKLFF

abundance: NA
j_gene: TRBJ2-1
v_gene: TRBV19
d_gene: TRBD2
CDR3nt: TGTGCCACCACTGATGCGGGAGGACACGGTGAGCAGTTCTTC
CDR3aa: CATTDAGGHGEQFF

abundance: NA
j_gene: TRBJ2-1
v_gene: TRBV7-7
d_gene: TRBD2
CDR3nt: TGTGCTAGCAGCCCCCGGACTAGCGGGGGGCCGGGCGGCAATGAGCAGTTCTTC
CDR3aa: CASSPRTSGGPGGNEQFF

abundance: NA
j_gene: TRBJ2-1
v_gene: TRBV21-1
d_gene: NA
CDR3nt: TGTGCCAGCAGCCCCCTGGGGGGGGGTGATGAGCAGTTCTTC
CDR3aa: CASSPLGGGDEQFF

abundance: NA
j_gene: TRBJ2-5
v_gene: TRBV5-1
d_gene: TRBD2
CDR3nt: TGCGCCAGCAGCTTGGTGGCAGGGACTACCCAAGAGACCCAGTACTTC
CDR3aa: CASSLVAGTTQETQYF

abundance: once
j_gene: TRBJ1-5
v_gene: TRBV6-4
d_gene: TRBD1
CDR3nt: TGTGCCAGCAGACGACAGGGCCCGAGCAATCAGCCCCAGCATTTT
CDR3aa: CASRRQGPSNQPQHF

abundance: once
j_gene: TRBJ2-7
v_gene: TRBV10-3
d_gene: NA
CDR3nt: TGTGCCATCAGTGAGTCCCTCTTATCCTACGAGCAGTACTTC
CDR3aa: CAISESLLSYEQYF

abundance: NA
j_gene: TRBJ2-7
v_gene: TRBV29-1
d_gene: NA
CDR3nt: TGCAGCGTCGTCGCAAAAGGGGCGGGGGCCTCCTACGAGCAGTACTTC
CDR3aa: CSVVAKGAGASYEQYF

abundance: once
j_gene: TRBJ2-3
v_gene: TRBV6-1
d_gene: NA
CDR3nt: TGTGCCAGCGGGGACTGGACGAGGAGCACAGATACGCAGTATTTT
CDR3aa: CASGDWTRSTDTQYF

abundance: NA
j_gene: TRBJ1-6
v_gene: TRBV9
d_gene: NA
CDR3nt: TGTGCCAGCAGCGTTCATAATACTGGGAGGGATTCACCCCTCCACTTT
CDR3aa: CASSVHNTGRDSPLHF

abundance: NA
j_gene: TRBJ1-4
v_gene: TRBV5-1
d_gene: NA
CDR3nt: TGCGCCAGTAGGGGCTCAACTAATGAAAAACTGTTTTTT
CDR3aa: CASRGSTNEKLFF

abundance: NA
j_gene: TRBJ2-5
v_gene: TRBV7-9
d_gene: TRBD2
CDR3nt: TGTGCCAGCAGCAACCCTAGTGCGGGGGGTGGAGAGACCCAGTACTTC
CDR3aa: CASSNPSAGGGETQYF

abundance: NA
j_gene: TRBJ2-1
v_gene: TRBV7-3
d_gene: NA
CDR3nt: TGTGCCAGCAGCTTAAGGGGAGGCAATGAGCAGTTCTTC
CDR3aa: CASSLRGGNEQFF

abundance: NA
j_gene: TRBJ1-5
v_gene: TRBV15
d_gene: TRBD1
CDR3nt: TGTGCCACCAGCAGAGACATTACAGGGGCTATCGGCAATCAGCCCCAGCATTTT
CDR3aa: CATSRDITGAIGNQPQHF

abundance: NA
j_gene: TRBJ2-3
v_gene: TRBV9
d_gene: NA
CDR3nt: TGTGCCAGCAGCGCTTCGGGCTCGGGGTGGGGCACAGATACGCAGTATTTT
CDR3aa: CASSASGSGWGTDTQYF

abundance: NA
j_gene: TRBJ2-2
v_gene: TRBV19
d_gene: TRBD1
CDR3nt: TGTGCCAGTAAGCCAGGGGGCGCCCCCGGGGAGCTGTTTTTT
CDR3aa: CASKPGGAPGELFF

abundance: NA
j_gene: TRBJ1-5
v_gene: TRBV28
d_gene: TRBD1
CDR3nt: TGTGCCACCCGGATCCGGGACAGCTATCAGCCCCAGCATTTT
CDR3aa: CATRIRDSYQPQHF

abundance: NA
j_gene: TRBJ2-5
v_gene: TRBV19
d_gene: TRBD1
CDR3nt: TGTGCCAGTAGTGTAACAGGGGGCGAAGAGACCCAGTACTTC
CDR3aa: CASSVTGGEETQYF

abundance: few
j_gene: TRBJ1-5
v_gene: TRBV6-1
d_gene: NA
CDR3nt: TGTGCCAGCAAAATCAGGGAATATAGCAATCAGCCCCAGCATTTT
CDR3aa: CASKIREYSNQPQHF

abundance: NA
j_gene: TRBJ2-7
v_gene: TRBV6-5
d_gene: TRBD2
CDR3nt: TGTGCCAGCAGGCCCGGTCTAGCGGGAGGGTCCGAGCAGTACTTC
CDR3aa: CASRPGLAGGSEQYF

abundance: few
j_gene: TRBJ2-7
v_gene: TRBV6-4
d_gene: NA
CDR3nt: TGTGCCAGCAGCCTCGCCGACGGGGACTTCTCCTACGAGCAGTACTTC
CDR3aa: CASSLADGDFSYEQYF

abundance: NA
j_gene: TRBJ2-7
v_gene: TRBV18
d_gene: TRBD1
CDR3nt: TGTGCCAGCTCACCACCGGGACAGTTGTCCTACGAGCAGTACTTC
CDR3aa: CASSPPGQLSYEQYF

abundance: NA
j_gene: TRBJ2-1
v_gene: TRBV28
d_gene: TRBD2
CDR3nt: TGTGCCAGCAGTTTACTAGCGGGAGACAATGAGCAGTTCTTC
CDR3aa: CASSLLAGDNEQFF

abundance: NA
j_gene: TRBJ2-2
v_gene: TRBV19
d_gene: TRBD1
CDR3nt: TGTGCCAGTACAAACGGGGACAGGGTTCGAACCGGGGAGCTGTTTTTT
CDR3aa: CASTNGDRVRTGELFF

abundance: once
j_gene: TRBJ2-5
v_gene: TRBV11-2
d_gene: TRBD1
CDR3nt: TGTGCCAGCAGCTTAGGGACAGGGTCCCCCCAAGAGACCCAGTACTTC
CDR3aa: CASSLGTGSPQETQYF

abundance: NA
j_gene: TRBJ2-7
v_gene: TRBV20-1
d_gene: NA
CDR3nt: TGCAGTACGGGGTATGGATACGAGCAGTACTTC
CDR3aa: CSTGYGYEQYF

abundance: NA
j_gene: TRBJ1-2
v_gene: TRBV28
d_gene: TRBD1
CDR3nt: TGTGCCAGCAGTCCGGGACAGGGGGCTGTCTATGGCTACACCTTC
CDR3aa: CASSPGQGAVYGYTF

abundance: NA
j_gene: TRBJ2-7
v_gene: TRBV6-6
d_gene: TRBD2
CDR3nt: TGTGCCAGCAGGTCACCTAGCGGTCCCTACGAGCAGTACTTC
CDR3aa: CASRSPSGPYEQYF

abundance: NA
j_gene: TRBJ1-2
v_gene: TRBV6-4
d_gene: TRBD1
CDR3nt: TGTGCCAGCAGCAGGGGGCCTGGCTATGGCTACACCTTC
CDR3aa: CASSRGPGYGYTF

abundance: NA
j_gene: TRBJ1-2
v_gene: TRBV6-1
d_gene: TRBD1
CDR3nt: TGTGCCAGCAGTACCCGACAGGGAAAGAACTATGGCTACACCTTC
CDR3aa: CASSTRQGKNYGYTF

abundance: once
j_gene: TRBJ1-6
v_gene: TRBV15
d_gene: TRBD1
CDR3nt: TGTGCCACCAGCAGCGGGGACAGCGGACTCAATTCACCCCTCCACTTT
CDR3aa: CATSSGDSGLNSPLHF

abundance: NA
j_gene: TRBJ2-1
v_gene: TRBV27
d_gene: NA
CDR3nt: TGTGCCAGCACCCGGGACTCGGACGGCAATGAGCAGTTCTTC
CDR3aa: CASTRDSDGNEQFF

abundance: NA
j_gene: TRBJ2-1
v_gene: TRBV5-1
d_gene: NA
CDR3nt: TGCGCCAGCAGCTTGGCAGGGCAGGGTCCCTACAATGAGCAGTTCTTC
CDR3aa: CASSLAGQGPYNEQFF

abundance: NA
j_gene: TRBJ1-1
v_gene: TRBV27
d_gene: NA
CDR3nt: TGTGCCAGCAGTTTATCGCAAGGGAGCACTGAAGCTTTCTTT
CDR3aa: CASSLSQGSTEAFF

abundance: NA
j_gene: TRBJ2-7
v_gene: TRBV2
d_gene: TRBD2
CDR3nt: TGTGCCAGCAGCCTAGCGGGGGGTCCCTACGAGCAGTACTTC
CDR3aa: CASSLAGGPYEQYF

abundance: NA
j_gene: TRBJ2-2
v_gene: TRBV30
d_gene: NA
CDR3nt: TGTGCCTGGAGTGTACTAAGCGCCCACACCGGGGAGCTGTTTTTT
CDR3aa: CAWSVLSAHTGELFF

abundance: NA
j_gene: TRBJ2-7
v_gene: TRBV28
d_gene: NA
CDR3nt: TGTGCCAGCACAAGCCCGGGTGGACAGACCTACGAGCAGTACTTC
CDR3aa: CASTSPGGQTYEQYF

abundance: NA
j_gene: TRBJ2-7
v_gene: TRBV7-2
d_gene: NA
CDR3nt: TGTGCCAGCAGCTCGGAGCTGGCATTCGAGCAGTACTTC
CDR3aa: CASSSELAFEQYF